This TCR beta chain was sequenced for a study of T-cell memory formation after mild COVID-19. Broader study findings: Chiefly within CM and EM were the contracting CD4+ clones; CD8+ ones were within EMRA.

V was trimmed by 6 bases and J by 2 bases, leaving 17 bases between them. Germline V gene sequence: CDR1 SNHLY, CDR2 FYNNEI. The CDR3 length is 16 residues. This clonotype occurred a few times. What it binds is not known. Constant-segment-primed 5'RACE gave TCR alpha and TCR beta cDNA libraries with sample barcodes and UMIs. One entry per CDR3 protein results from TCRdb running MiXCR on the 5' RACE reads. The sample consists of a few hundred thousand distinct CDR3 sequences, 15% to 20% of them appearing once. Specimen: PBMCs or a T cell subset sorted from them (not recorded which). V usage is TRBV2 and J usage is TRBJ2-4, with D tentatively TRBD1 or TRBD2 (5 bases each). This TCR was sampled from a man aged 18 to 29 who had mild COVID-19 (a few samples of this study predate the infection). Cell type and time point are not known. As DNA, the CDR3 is TGTGCCAGCAGGAGCGTCGGGGACCCCTCCAAAAACATTCAGTACTTC. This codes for CASRSVGDPSKNIQYF.